What follows are 25 T cell receptor beta chains derived from one specimen sequenced in a study of blood T cells in healthy people across ages. It was with a sample-barcoded 5' primer and a J-beta primer mix that a second PCR of roughly 6 to 11 cycles was run. TCRdb ran MiXCR on the 5' RACE reads and lists one entry per CDR3 protein. Seen here are roughly 1,000,000 distinct CDR3 sequences, under 30% observed once, and the top ten hold 0.75%. These data are also associated with another study on T cells of mothers and their children.

Material: blood. The origin of the receptors is a girl aged 2 to 10 in good health.

The chain uses TRBV29-1 and TRBJ2-5, with a tentative D call TRBD2 (6 bases). V was cut by 2 bases and J by 11 bases, with 27 bases left in between. This CDR3 contains 16 residues. Germline CDR1 SQVTM, CDR2 ANQGSEA. The CDR3 is CSVESGGESSSYEQYF. The CDR3 nucleotides are TGCAGCGTTGAAAGCGGCGGGGAGTCAAGCTCCTACGAACAGTACTTC.

This clonotype was found a few times. The CDR3 protein is CASSFRLGLQETQYF. For the CDR3, the DNA is TGCGCCAGCAGCTTTAGGCTAGGCCTCCAAGAGACCCAGTACTTC. This sequence joins TRBV5-1 and TRBJ2-5, with D unclear. Germline V CDR1 and CDR2: SGHRS, YFSETQ. Trimming stripped 2 bases from V and 1 base from J, with 12 bases between. The CDR3 has 15 amino acids.

A word on this clonotype: The conserved phenylalanine or tryptophan is not found at the CDR3 terminus, so this likely reflects a read error. This chain connects TRBV10-3 to TRBJ2-5, with 7 bases that match TRBD2. The CDR3 consists of 14 residues. Germline values: CDR1 ENHRY, CDR2 SYGVKD. V lost 6 bases to trimming and J lost 2 bases; unmatched junction nucleotides: 6. The CDR3 region is CAISAASGQETQYI. As DNA, the CDR3 is TGTGCCATCAGCGCTGCTAGCGGACAAGAGACCCAGTACATC.

This clonotype has just a few counts. The chain has TRBV27 and TRBJ2-1; 9 bases map to TRBD2. V gave up 0 bases and J gave up 4 bases; unmatched junction bases: 13. The CDR3 runs 19 residues. The germline V gene has CDR1 MNHEY and CDR2 SMNVEV (reference sequence). The CDR3 is CASSLSSLAGFYDYNEQFF. CDR3 DNA sequence: TGTGCCAGCAGTTTATCTAGCCTAGCGGGATTCTATGATTACAATGAGCAGTTCTTC.

The chain carries TRBV6-6 and TRBJ2-3; tentatively, D is TRBD1 (6 bases). Trimming removed 7 bases at V and 0 bases at J, with 17 bases between. The CDR3 sequence is 16 residues long. Germline CDR1 and CDR2: MNHNY and SVGAGI (reference sequence). In DNA form, the CDR3 reads TGTGCCAGCACCCAACCCCACAGGGTTAGCACAGATACGCAGTATTTT. It encodes CASTQPHRVSTDTQYF.

The chain recombines TRBV28 with TRBJ2-2; D is perhaps TRBD1 or TRBD2 (6 bases each). The CDR3 is 15 residues long. The germline gives CDR1 MDHEN, CDR2 SYDVKM. Trimming pared 4 bases from V and 5 bases from J, leaving 14 bases between. The CDR3 sequence: CASSWGARWTGELFF. CDR3 nucleotides: TGTGCCAGCAGTTGGGGGGCCCGGTGGACCGGGGAGCTGTTTTTT. Using reference TRBV28 and TRBJ2-2 for the parts outside the CDR3, the full variable domain is DVKVTQSSRYLVKRTGEKVFLECVQDMDHENMFWYRQDPGLGLRLIYFSYDVKMKEKGDIPEGYSVSREKKERFSLILESASTNQTSMYLCASSWGARWTGELFFGEGSRLTVL.

The sample holds a few counts of this clonotype. V is TRBV7-2 and J is TRBJ2-1; 12 bases are shared with TRBD2. Trimming cost V 3 bases and J 0 bases; bases outside gene matches: 15. CDR1 is SGHTA and CDR2 is FQGNSA in the germline V gene. The CDR3 sequence is 21 residues long. This CDR3 is CASSFPQGTSGSHRSYNEQFF. The CDR3 DNA sequence: TGTGCCAGCAGCTTCCCACAGGGGACTAGCGGGTCCCACCGCTCCTACAATGAGCAGTTCTTC.

The V gene is TRBV6-2 or TRBV6-3, the J gene TRBJ2-6; 7 bases line up with TRBD2. CDR1 is MNHEY and CDR2 is SVGEGT in the germline V gene. There are 18 residues in the CDR3. J lost 2 bases, V lost 5 bases, and 12 bases had no gene match. CDR3 sequence: CASSPLRSGKAGANVLTF. CDR3 coding DNA: TGTGCCAGCAGTCCCTTAAGAAGCGGGAAGGCTGGGGCCAACGTCCTGACTTTC.

Details on this clonotype: One end of the junction does not line up with germline, which may come from a read error. The chain is built from TRBV4-1 and TRBJ1-1, with D possibly TRBD1 on 5 matching bases. The CDR3 has 14 residues. The V gene's germline CDR1 is MGHRA and CDR2 YSYEKL. The CDR3 DNA reads as TGCGCCAGCAGCCAAGATTTGGGGGAGACTGTAGCTTTCTTT. Its translation is CASSQDLGETVAFF.

The gene calls are TRBV7-9 and TRBJ2-7, with a possible D match to TRBD1 (5 bases). The V end was cut by 4 bases, the J end by 7 bases, with 20 bases between. Germline-derived CDR1 and CDR2 are SEHNR and FQNEAQ (reference sequence). This CDR3 spans 15 amino acids. The CDR3 nucleotides are TGTGCCAGCAGCTCGACCGACAGTTCGAATGGGGAGCAGTACTTC. As protein: CASSSTDSSNGEQYF.

This clonotype has just one count. The chain combines TRBV7-3 with TRBJ1-1; the D gene is possibly TRBD1 (5 bases). Germline CDR1 is SGHTA and CDR2 is FQGTGA. V shed 2 bases and J shed 5 bases, with 21 bases lying between them. The CDR3 consists of 17 residues. The CDR3 region is CASSLALGGGGRTEAFF. CDR3 coding DNA: TGTGCCAGCAGCTTAGCATTAGGTGGGGGTGGGAGAACTGAAGCTTTCTTT.

Only a few counts were recorded for this clonotype. The V and J genes are TRBV5-5 and TRBJ2-5; no definite D call. The V gene lost 4 bases and the J gene lost 2 bases, with 18 bases spanning the gap. Germline CDR1 is SGHKS and CDR2 is YYEKEE (reference sequence). CDR3 length: 16 residues. As DNA, the CDR3 is TGTGCCAGCAGCCCGCCTGAGTCCGGTGTGCAAGAGACCCAGTACTTC. It codes for CASSPPESGVQETQYF.

The chain recombines TRBV28 with TRBJ1-4; D unresolved. Germline loops: CDR1 MDHEN, CDR2 SYDVKM. Trimming stripped 3 bases from V and 0 bases from J, with 5 bases between. This CDR3 region has 14 residues. This CDR3 reads CASSFDPTNEKLFF. Written as DNA, the CDR3 is TGTGCCAGCAGTTTCGACCCAACTAATGAAAAACTGTTTTTT.

The CDR3 region has the DNA TGCGCCAGCAGCCAAGATGAAGAGACTAGCGGATTCTGGGAGCAGTTCTTC. Amino acid sequence: CASSQDEETSGFWEQFF. The chain employs TRBV4-1 and TRBJ2-1; 9 bases line up with TRBD2. This CDR3 contains 17 residues. V shed 0 bases and J 10 bases; nucleotides not matched to a gene: 13. Per the germline V gene, CDR1 is MGHRA and CDR2 is YSYEKL.

The chain couples TRBV5-1 to TRBJ2-7; perhaps TRBD2 as D (6 bases). Trimming shortened V by 4 bases and J by 1 base, and 18 bases separated the two germline ends. The germline CDR1 and CDR2 sequences are SGHRS and YFSETQ. The CDR3 is 16 amino acids. The CDR3 region is CASSPTGEPFSYEQYF. In nucleotides, the CDR3 is TGCGCCAGCAGCCCGACGGGAGAGCCCTTTTCCTACGAGCAGTACTTC.

The chain uses TRBV20-1 and TRBJ2-7, with a possible D match to TRBD1 (5 bases). V lost 0 bases and J lost 1, with 16 bases in between. Germline CDR1 and CDR2: DFQATT and SNEGSKA (reference sequence). The CDR3 contains 16 residues. The CDR3 nucleotides are TGCAGTGCTAGAGATGGTAAGGGGCAGAGTTCCTACGAGCAGTACTTC. It specifies CSARDGKGQSSYEQYF.

This clonotype was seen more than once but under ten times. The rearrangement links TRBV2 to TRBJ1-2; a possible D gene is TRBD1 (6 bases). CDR1 is SNHLY, CDR2 FYNNEI, per germline. The length of the CDR3 is 10 residues. Trimming left V 6 bases short and J 8 bases short, with 7 bases between. Here the CDR3 reads CASRRGGYTF. The CDR3 DNA is TGTGCCAGCAGGAGGGGGGGCTACACCTTC.

This chain joins TRBV12-3 or TRBV12-4 and TRBJ2-5; D remains ambiguous. V lost 3 bases and J lost 5, with 19 bases in between. The CDR3 contains 16 residues. This CDR3 is CASSLAPVAIRETQYF. The DNA for the CDR3 is TGTGCCAGCAGTTTGGCCCCGGTAGCCATACGGGAGACCCAGTACTTC.

This clonotype has a handful of counts. This chain links TRBV27 with TRBJ2-1; D is unclear. The V gene lost 0 bases and the J gene lost 5 bases, with 8 bases spanning the gap. The CDR3 totals 14 residues. Per germline, CDR1 MNHEY and CDR2 SMNVEV (reference sequence). In DNA, the CDR3 is TGTGCCAGCAGTTTATCCCCTCTGCACAATGAGCAGTTCTTC. Residues: CASSLSPLHNEQFF.

A remark on this clonotype: Lacking the conserved final phenylalanine or tryptophan, this CDR3 likely reflects a read error. The DNA is left out, because the CDR3 cannot be placed on it with certainty; the CDR3 is given as TCRdb lists it. The chain links TRBV7-8 to TRBJ2-5. The CDR3 totals 8 residues, both ends included. The germline V gene encodes CDR1 SGHVS and CDR2 FQNEAQ. CDR3: CASSTGRL.

Comment on this clonotype: Since no conserved phenylalanine or tryptophan closes the CDR3, a read error is the likely cause. The V call is TRBV29-1, the J call TRBJ2-5; 7 bases align to TRBD1. CDR3 size: 12 residues. J lost 5 bases, V lost 5 bases, and 5 bases had no gene match. Germline values: CDR1 SQVTM, CDR2 ANQGSEA. The CDR3 region is CSVSGTEETQYL. DNA of the CDR3: TGCAGCGTTTCCGGGACAGAGGAGACCCAGTACCTC.

The rearrangement joins TRBV20-1 to TRBJ1-2; D unclear. Trimming took off 7 bases at V and 2 bases at J, with 2 bases between the two ends. The V gene's germline CDR1 is DFQATT and CDR2 SNEGSKA (reference sequence). The CDR3 is made up of 9 amino acids. CDR3 sequence reads: CSVNYGYTF. CDR3 coding DNA: TGCAGTGTCAACTATGGCTACACCTTC.

This clonotype was picked up a small number of times. This sequence joins TRBV4-2 and TRBJ2-5; the D is unclear. Trimming stripped 8 bases from V and 0 bases from J, with 10 bases between. Germline V gene lookup returns CDR1 LGHNA and CDR2 YNFKEQ. This CDR3 has 13 amino acids. For the CDR3, the DNA is TGTGCCAGCGCTCCGGGCTACCAAGAGACCCAGTACTTC. Its translation: CASAPGYQETQYF.

This clonotype was seen more than once but under ten times. The V call is TRBV28, the J call TRBJ1-5; no firm D call. CDR1 MDHEN and CDR2 SYDVKM come from the germline V gene. This CDR3 has 16 amino acids. Deletions cut 2 bases from V and 7 bases from J, with 18 bases between. Here the CDR3 DNA reads TGTGCCAGCAGTTTAAACTTGGCCAGCCGGGTCCAGCCCCAGCATTTT. This sequence encodes CASSLNLASRVQPQHF.

This chain links TRBV5-5 with TRBJ2-6; D call uncertain. V lost 2 bases and J 5 bases, leaving 17 bases between the germline ends. CDR3 length equals 17 residues. The germline gives CDR1 SGHKS, CDR2 YYEKEE (reference sequence). The CDR3 spells CASSLSLSESRANVLTF. CDR3 bases: TGTGCCAGCAGCTTAAGTTTATCGGAATCGAGGGCCAACGTCCTGACTTTC.